This T cell receptor (beta chain) was obtained from a study of blood T cell repertoires in COVID-19. On the study more broadly: Acute and convalescent COVID-19 specimens originated in the United States, Italy and Spain. In each case, the material was cDNA or gDNA derived from T cells, B-cell-depleted T cells, or PBMCs.

Under the authors' procedure: How many nucleated cells were present was estimated from reference gene primer amplification. The assay was immunoSEQ multiplex PCR, and TCRdb's table has in-frame clones only and misses some. V, J and clone size reflect that table, while D and trimming were determined from the DNA. The sample lists 84,000 or so clones; 85% to 95% were seen once. V shed 6 bases and J 3 bases; nucleotides not matched to a gene: 19. The CDR3 spans 18 residues. Per germline, CDR1 ENHRY and CDR2 SYGVKD. This clone occurred once. The sample taken for sequencing was peripheral blood. The genes are TRBV10-3 and TRBJ1-2, with TRBD1 matching 7 bases. This receptor was obtained from a woman in her sixties or seventies with active COVID-19. Here the CDR3 reads CAISRGAGGISGDYGYTF. DNA for the CDR3: TGTGCCATCAGCCGAGGCGCAGGGGGGATCTCCGGAGACTATGGCTACACCTTC.